This T cell receptor beta chain was found in a study of CD8 T cells in ankylosing spondylitis (dated by TCRdb to about 2017). Study-wide context: The study profiled T cell receptor beta repertoires in healthy donors and ankylosing spondylitis patients to find disease-linked TCR variants. In total, the full study cohort was made up of 110 or so healthy donors and roughly 27 ankylosing spondylitis patients. Peripheral blood samples were taken, and synovial fluid was additionally collected from ankylosing spondylitis patients.

CDR1 and CDR2 are drawn from the germline V gene: SGHVS, FQNEAQ. Trimming accounts for 5 bases at V and 11 bases at J, while the number of junction bases matched to no gene is 11. The CDR3 spans 14 residues, from the cysteine through the phenylalanine. Only the CDR3 portion is preserved as DNA: 42 bases, with reading frame beginning at the first base. The paper's findings and limits, for the study overall: Significant enrichment of the disease-linked clones was reported in matched synovial fluid samples from ankylosing spondylitis patients. The disease-linked clones had a CD8+ phenotype and were found at relatively low frequencies in peripheral blood. A TCR beta motif of about eight highly homologous amino acid variants appeared characteristic of blood from ankylosing spondylitis patients. Some motif variants were previously reported in synovial fluid and blood of reactive arthritis patients, suggesting common disease-initiation mechanisms.

TCRdb lists the instrument as Illumina HiSeq 2500. Quantitative 5'-RACE with molecular barcodes was used to prepare TCR beta libraries. Under the source paper's analysis protocol: To identify disease-linked TCR variants, a new computational method was used, one built on a probabilistic model of VDJ rearrangement. TCRdb trimmed public reads at Q25 via fastp, called clones via MiXCR and kept in-frame beta chains. Entries that share a CDR3 protein sequence are merged under the most common genes and DNA. The authors' filters were not applied to this entry. Within this sample are 250,000 to 350,000 distinct CDR3 sequences, with less than 25% of them counted one time only. About 3.5% of the sample rests with the top ten. In this sample, this clonotype turned up a few times. It lacks a known antigen. Per-base quality was not reported, and no clone a single base away is much larger than it.

This sequence was found in a female donor with ankylosing spondylitis or in good health (not recorded which). The chain uses TRBV7-8 and TRBJ2-3, and TRBD2 matches 9 of the central bases. The source material was blood, either unsorted or a sorted T cell fraction (not recorded which). In nucleotides, the sequence is TGTGCCAGCAGCCCCGCCCCCCTTAGCGGGAGGCAGTATTTT. Translated, it reads CASSPAPLSGRQYF.